This TCR beta chain was captured by sequencing in a study of T cells after yellow fever vaccination. Study details: When fractions had low cell numbers, they were prepared with SMART-Seq v4 Ultra Low Input. The study's findings and limits: Any FACS-sorted repertoire could hold abundant clonotypes that contaminate it from the bulk population. Although the secondary response was weaker, it peaked faster, at day 5 versus 15.

Generation of TCR cDNA used 5'RACE template switching (which added a universal primer site and UMIs). TCRdb used MiXCR to reprocess the 5' RACE reads, holding one entry per CDR3 protein. This table has under 700,000 distinct CDR3 sequences, less than 20% appearing once. This clonotype was detected many times. Antigen: not known. V gave up 5 bases and J gave up 8 bases; unmatched junction bases: 14. The CDR3 has 16 residues. This chain joins TRBV12-3 or TRBV12-4 and TRBJ2-1; 8 bases match TRBD2. The source material was PBMCs, sampled less than 6 days after the first yellow fever vaccination. This receptor was taken from a man aged 18 to 35 who received the YFV17D yellow fever vaccine. CDR3 loop: CASSNNRGGGSYEQFF. The DNA of the CDR3 is TGTGCCAGCAGTAACAACCGGGGGGGCGGGTCTTATGAGCAGTTCTTC.